The clone carrying this T cell receptor beta chain was counted a few times. The data were taken from a study of response to subunit inactivated influenza vaccine. One entry per CDR3 protein results from TCRdb running MiXCR on the RT-PCR reads. Of about 700,000 distinct CDR3 sequences in the sample, less than 15% were seen once. Germline-derived CDR1 and CDR2 are LNHNV and YYDKDF (reference sequence). Trimming removed 4 bases from V and 3 bases from J; junction bases left unmatched: 3. CDR3 length: 14 amino acids. The rearrangement joins TRBV15 to TRBJ1-3, with 7 bases fitting TRBD1. The TCR originated in a man aged 50-60 years who received an inactivated influenza vaccine. The sample here was PBMCs from blood, taken around 15 days before vaccination. The DNA for the CDR3 is TGTGCCACCAGCAACGACAGGGTTGGAAACACCATATATTTT. It specifies CATSNDRVGNTIYF.